Below are 18 T cell receptor beta chains sequenced from a single sample in a study of T cells in localized non-small cell lung cancer. Assay: immunoSEQ multiplex PCR; the TCRdb copy retains only in-frame clones and omits some. The table includes roughly 72,000 clones, 75% to 85% detected once. Material: peripheral blood, obtained before any cancer treatment. The receptors originated from a female donor older than 55 with stage I lung adenocarcinoma.

CDR3 loop: CAWSPPDRGRGQPQHF. The CDR3 DNA reads TGTGCCTGGAGTCCTCCGGACAGGGGGCGAGGTCAGCCCCAGCATTTT. This sequence joins TRBV30 and TRBJ1-5, with 11 bases aligning to TRBD1. The CDR3 runs 16 residues. V was clipped by 2 bases and J by 6 bases; unmatched bases: 9. In germline, CDR1 is GTSNPN, CDR2 SVGIG (reference sequence).

This chain links TRBV6-5 with TRBJ2-2; D possibly uses TRBD1 or TRBD2 (5 bases each). V lost 0 bases to trimming and J lost 3 bases, with 11 bases between them. The V gene's germline CDR1 is MNHEY and CDR2 SVGAGI. This CDR3 spans 16 amino acids. DNA of the CDR3: TGTGCCAGCAGTTACTCCACAGGAGCGGACACCGGGGAGCTGTTTTTT. Translating gives CASSYSTGADTGELFF.

The chain joins TRBV7-9 to TRBJ2-3; possible D gene TRBD2, 5 bases. Trimming pared 5 bases from V and 0 bases from J, leaving 9 bases between. Germline V gene sequence: CDR1 SEHNR, CDR2 FQNEAQ (reference sequence). The CDR3 has 14 residues. The chain's CDR3 is CASSQAASTDTQYF. The CDR3 bases are TGTGCCAGCAGCCAAGCGGCCAGCACAGATACGCAGTATTTT.

V usage is TRBV6-1 and J usage is TRBJ2-7; D unclear. Germline CDR1 and CDR2: MNHNS and SASEGT. V was pared by 8 bases and J by 1 base, with 6 bases between. The CDR3 runs to 11 residues. DNA for the CDR3: TGTGCCAGCCACATTTCCTACGAGCAGTACTTC. Its protein product is CASHISYEQYF.

This clone showed up just a few times. V usage is TRBV18 and J usage is TRBJ2-7; D not resolved. V was pared by 3 bases and J by 0 bases, with 3 bases between. Germline V gene sequence: CDR1 KGHSH, CDR2 LQKENI. CDR3 length: 12 residues. CDR3 residues: CASSPPSYEQYF. The CDR3 DNA reads TGTGCCAGCTCACCCCCCTCCTACGAGCAGTACTTC.

This sequence joins TRBV15 and TRBJ2-5; TRBD2 is a possible D gene (5 bases). The CDR3 runs 14 residues. The germline gives CDR1 LNHNV, CDR2 YYDKDF (reference sequence). V lost 0 bases and J lost 5, with 10 bases in between. The CDR3: CATSRDLTTETQYF. CDR3 in DNA: TGTGCCACCAGCAGAGATTTGACTACGGAGACCCAGTACTTC.

The J gene is TRBJ2-2, the V gene TRBV9; no clear D gene. CDR1 SGDLS and CDR2 YYNGEE come from the germline V gene. Between the trimmed V and J ends, which lost 4 bases and 5 bases, there was a span of 3 bases. The CDR3 sequence is 11 residues long. The CDR3 loop reads CASSRTGELFF. The CDR3 DNA follows: TGTGCCAGCAGCAGGACCGGGGAGCTGTTTTTT.

The chain has TRBV4-2 and TRBJ1-1; TRBD1 agrees at 7 bases. V shed 7 bases, J shed 7 bases, and the junction held 9 bases outside the gene matches. CDR1 and CDR2 from the germline V gene are LGHNA and YNFKEQ. The CDR3 runs 13 residues. DNA of the CDR3: TGTGCCAGCACTTCTGGACAGGACTTTGAAGCTTTCTTT. This sequence encodes CASTSGQDFEAFF.

The rearrangement links TRBV4-2 to TRBJ2-3, with 13 positions matching TRBD2. Germline loops: CDR1 LGHNA, CDR2 YNFKEQ. CDR3 length equals 19 residues. The CDR3 protein is CASGRAGATSGGASDTQYF. CDR3 sequence (DNA): TGTGCTAGTGGGCGCGCGGGGGCCACTAGCGGGGGGGCCTCAGATACGCAGTATTTT.

This clone was detected only a few times. The chain is built from TRBV6-6 and TRBJ1-3; D remains ambiguous. From germline, CDR1 is MNHNY and CDR2 SVGAGI (reference sequence). V was cut by 5 bases and J by 8 bases, with 7 bases left in between. The CDR3 loop spans 11 amino acids. The CDR3 nucleotides read TGTGCCAGCAGTGAGAGAGACACCATATATTTT. Translated: CASSERDTIYF.

This clone is a singleton in its sample. The chain combines TRBV6-5 with TRBJ2-2; tentatively, D is TRBD1 (6 bases). The CDR3 is 14 residues long. Germline loops: CDR1 MNHEY, CDR2 SVGAGI. V was trimmed by 4 bases and J by 5 bases, leaving 11 bases between them. The CDR3 coding sequence is TGTGCCAGCAGTTTCCTTCAGGGGACCGGGGAGCTGTTTTTT. Protein sequence: CASSFLQGTGELFF.

This clone was recorded only once. The chain recombines TRBV10-3 with TRBJ1-1; TRBD1 matches at 9 bases. J was trimmed by 5 bases and V by 4 bases; bases with no gene match: 5. The germline CDR1 and CDR2 sequences are ENHRY and SYGVKD. This CDR3 is 14 amino acids long. This CDR3 is CAISGRDRDTEAFF. As DNA, the CDR3 is TGTGCCATCAGTGGCCGGGACAGGGATACTGAAGCTTTCTTT.

The chain uses TRBV5-8 and TRBJ2-7; perhaps TRBD1 as D (5 bases). This CDR3 comprises 13 residues. Trimming stripped 6 bases from V and 3 bases from J, with 13 bases between. CDR1 SGHTS and CDR2 YDEGEE come from the germline V gene. The CDR3 coding sequence is TGTGCCAGCACCCGACAGCGTAACTACGAGCAGTACTTC. Protein: CASTRQRNYEQYF.

V gene TRBV5-4 combines with J gene TRBJ2-5; D uncertain. The CDR3 has 14 residues. Germline CDR1 SGHNT, CDR2 YYREEE (reference sequence). V gave up 2 bases and J gave up 2 bases, with 10 bases separating them. In nucleotides, the CDR3 is TGTGCCAGCAGCTTCCGAGCCACGCAAGAGACCCAGTACTTC. This gives the protein CASSFRATQETQYF.

The rearrangement uses TRBV19 and TRBJ2-5; 8 bases are shared with TRBD1. The DNA end is a closer match to TRBJ2-7, so the J assignment may be wrong. Germline CDR1 reads LNHDA; CDR2 reads SQIVND (reference sequence). This CDR3 is built from 15 residues. The CDR3 reads CASSTSGQGSYEQYF. The CDR3 DNA reads TGTGCCAGTAGTACCTCAGGACAGGGCTCCTACGAGCAGTACTTC.

This clone showed up just a few times. V and J are TRBV29-1 and TRBJ1-5; 7 bases agree with TRBD1. Germline V gives CDR1 SQVTM, CDR2 ANQGSEA. The V gene end was trimmed by 6 bases and the J gene end by 9 bases; junction bases not matched to a gene: 5. The CDR3 is made up of 11 amino acids. The CDR3 region is CSVRGEGPQHF. CDR3 bases: TGCAGCGTCAGGGGGGAAGGGCCCCAGCATTTT.

Of note for this clone: The same CDR3 also results from other DNA sequences found in this sample. This chain links TRBV28 with TRBJ1-1; 7 bases agree with TRBD1. Germline V lookup: CDR1 MDHEN, CDR2 SYDVKM. This CDR3 comprises 15 residues. J lost 0 bases, V lost 5 bases, and 6 bases had no gene match. Written as DNA, the CDR3 is TGTGCCAGCAGTCTACCGGGACAGCTGAACACTGAAGCTTTCTTT. Encoded protein: CASSLPGQLNTEAFF. Supplemented by reference TRBV28 and TRBJ1-1, the full variable domain reads DVKVTQSSRYLVKRTGEKVFLECVQDMDHENMFWYRQDPGLGLRLIYFSYDVKMKEKGDIPEGYSVSREKKERFSLILESASTNQTSMYLCASSLPGQLNTEAFFGQGTRLTVV.

This CDR3 reads CASSEAVRVRQYF. The CDR3 DNA follows: TGTGCCAGCAGTGAAGCGGTCAGGGTGAGGCAGTATTTT. J is TRBJ2-3 and V is TRBV6-1; perhaps TRBD1 as D (5 bases). The CDR3 covers 13 residues. Trimming removed 0 bases from V and 11 bases from J, with 12 bases in between. Germline V gene sequence: CDR1 MNHNS, CDR2 SASEGT.